Included here is one T cell receptor (beta chain) sequence, with context. V trimming: 5 bases; J trimming: 4 bases; junction bases outside the gene matches: 7. Germline lookup yields CDR1 SEHNR and CDR2 FQNEAQ (reference sequence). The CDR3 has 16 residues. In the authors' workflow: Reference gene primers were amplified, and this amplification served to estimate nucleated cell counts. TCRdb's copy holds only in-frame clones and misses some; the assay was immunoSEQ multiplex PCR. From that table come the V and J calls and clone size; the DNA was used to work out D and trimming. The top ten hold 2% to 2.5% of the sample, which has about 280,000 clones, 75% to 90% seen once. This specimen comes from a study of blood T cell repertoires in COVID-19. Study summary: There were acute and convalescent COVID-19 samples, and they came from the United States, Italy and Spain. PBMCs, B-cell-depleted T cells, or T cells provided the cDNA or gDNA that made up the material.

This TCR came from a man aged 45 to 65 with acute or convalescent COVID-19. Material: peripheral blood. The V and J genes are TRBV7-9 and TRBJ2-5; the match to TRBD2 covers 13 bases. CDR3 in amino acids: CASSPQLAGGRETQYF. The CDR3 DNA is TGTGCCAGCAGCCCCCAACTAGCGGGGGGGCGAGAGACCCAGTACTTC.